Included here is one T cell receptor (beta chain) sequence, with context. Its antigen is not yet known. No base qualities exist here, and no much larger clone lies one base off it. This sample was included in a study of blood T cell repertoires in COVID-19 (TCRdb year 2020). About the investigation overall: Samples from collaborators originated in the United States, Italy and Spain and spanned both the acute and convalescent phases of COVID-19. The material from the prospective study consisted of cDNA or gDNA derived from T cells, B-cell-depleted T cells, or PBMCs. The dataset comprised deeply sampled blood TCRbeta repertoires from subjects exposed to, actively infected with, or recovered from COVID-19. The repertoires were released in a freely available public database meant as a resource for research on the immune response to SARS-CoV-2. The samples were drawn from the first 160 participants of the ongoing ImmuneRACE study and from 1,254 subjects provided by 6 global collaborators. Sample metadata almost always included a de-identified subject ID, COVID-19 status, age in years and sex. Where available, HLA class I and class II types were obtained from metadata supplied by the sample provider rather than from assay-based typing.

TCRbeta CDR3 regions were amplified from genomic DNA using the immunoSEQ Assay, a bias-controlled multiplex PCR. The study's own analysis went as follows. Within the assay, amplification of reference gene primers was used to estimate how many nucleated cells each sample contained. To quantify the absolute abundance of each unique TCRbeta CDR3 rearrangement, sequence reads were collapsed and filtered. For each sample, productive Simpson clonality was calculated by taking the square root of Simpson's diversity index across productive rearrangements. As stored in TCRdb, this immuneACCESS dataset retains in-frame rearrangements with V and J assigned. A fraction of the clones does not appear; measured against another copy, unresolved V genes explain less than half of the discrepancy, and the remainder lacks a known reason. The V and J calls and clone size were taken over from that table, and D and trimming were inferred from the DNA. For this sample the table gives 150,000 to 200,000 clones, of which around 82% were detected only once. Together, the top ten hold 6% of the sample.

From a lookup of the germline V gene (reference sequence), CDR1 and CDR2 are PRHDT and FYEKMQ. Taken from cysteine to phenylalanine, the CDR3 has 13 residues. CDR3 DNA only is kept here, 39 bases in frame from base 1. Relative to germline, V is missing 4 bases and J is missing 4 bases, with 3 bases of the junction outside any gene match. The paper's findings and limits, for the study overall: How much clinical and demographic metadata was included differed by source and by participant, and the metadata was provided uncurated.

Participants in the prospective study were enrolled through a virtual design, were aged roughly 18 to 100 years, and lived in fewer than 30 United States geographic areas. In the prospective study, cohorts were assigned on the basis of participant-reported clinical history obtained from a screening survey and a study questionnaire. Recovered participants in ImmuneRACE Cohort 3 were defined as having two consecutive negative NP/OP PCR tests, clearance from a healthcare professional, or resolution of symptoms. In the prospective study, mobile phlebotomists collected whole blood, serum and a nasopharyngeal or oropharyngeal swab from each participant. Over a roughly two-month period, participants in the prospective study had the option of providing additional blood draws and questionnaires. Blood samples from the prospective study were shipped frozen or at room temperature prior to DNA extraction.

Sequenced material: PBMCs or T cells enriched from blood (not recorded which). The TCR was taken from a man in his forties who had recovered from COVID-19. The chain links TRBV13 with TRBJ1-2; TRBD1 matches 7 bases in the middle. In nucleotides, the sequence is TGTGCCAGCAGCTCAAACAGGGGCTATGGCTACACCTTC. Its protein is CASSSNRGYGYTF.